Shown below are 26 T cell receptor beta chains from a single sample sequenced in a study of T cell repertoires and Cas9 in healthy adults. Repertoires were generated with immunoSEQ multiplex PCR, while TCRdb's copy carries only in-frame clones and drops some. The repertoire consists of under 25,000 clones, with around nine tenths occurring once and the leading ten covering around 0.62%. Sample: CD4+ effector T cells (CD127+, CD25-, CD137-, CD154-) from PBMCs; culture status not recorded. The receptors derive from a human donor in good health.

The CDR3 bases are TGTGCCAGCAGAGAGGGACAGAACCCCCGTAGGGGCTACACCTTC. It codes for CASREGQNPRRGYTF. The chain recombines TRBV6-1 with TRBJ1-2, with 7 bases lining up with TRBD1. The germline V gene encodes CDR1 MNHNS and CDR2 SASEGT. There are 15 residues in the CDR3. V lost 6 bases and J lost 8; bases outside the gene matches: 15.

The CDR3 DNA reads TGTGCTAGTGGGAGGACAGGGAGTAACTATGGCTACACCTTC. The encoded protein is CASGRTGSNYGYTF. The rearrangement joins TRBV12-5 to TRBJ1-2, with 8 bases identical to TRBD1. Trimming cost V 6 bases and J 1 base; bases outside gene matches: 4. Germline values: CDR1 LGHNT, CDR2 FRNRAP. The CDR3 length is 14 residues. Variable domain in full (rest from reference TRBV12-5 and TRBJ1-2): DARVTQTPRHKVTEMGQEVTMRCQPILGHNTVFWYRQTMMQGLELLAYFRNRAPLDDSGMPKDRFSAEMPDATLATLKIQPSEPRDSAVYFCASGRTGSNYGYTFGSGTRLTVV.

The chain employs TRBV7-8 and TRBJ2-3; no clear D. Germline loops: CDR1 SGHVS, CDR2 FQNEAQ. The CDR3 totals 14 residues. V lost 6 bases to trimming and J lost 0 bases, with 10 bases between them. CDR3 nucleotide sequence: TGTGCCAGCAGGGCGGCAACTAGCACAGATACGCAGTATTTT. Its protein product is CASRAATSTDTQYF.

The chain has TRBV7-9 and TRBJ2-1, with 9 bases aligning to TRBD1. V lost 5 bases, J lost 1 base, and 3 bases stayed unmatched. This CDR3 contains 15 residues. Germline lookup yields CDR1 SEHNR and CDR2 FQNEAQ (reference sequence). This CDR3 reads CASSTGTGSYNEQFF. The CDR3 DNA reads TGTGCCAGCAGCACCGGGACAGGGTCCTACAATGAGCAGTTCTTC.

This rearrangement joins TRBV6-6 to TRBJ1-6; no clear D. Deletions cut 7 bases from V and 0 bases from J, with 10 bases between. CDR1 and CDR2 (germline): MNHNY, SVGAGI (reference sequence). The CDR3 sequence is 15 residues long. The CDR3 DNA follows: TGTGCCAGCAACATACGGGACTCCTATAATTCACCCCTCCACTTT. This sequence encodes CASNIRDSYNSPLHF.

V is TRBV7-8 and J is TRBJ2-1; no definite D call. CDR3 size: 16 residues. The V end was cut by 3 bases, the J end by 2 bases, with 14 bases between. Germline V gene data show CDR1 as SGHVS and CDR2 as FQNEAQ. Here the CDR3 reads CASSFRVSDTYNEQFF. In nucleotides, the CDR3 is TGTGCCAGCAGCTTCCGTGTGTCCGATACCTACAATGAGCAGTTCTTC.

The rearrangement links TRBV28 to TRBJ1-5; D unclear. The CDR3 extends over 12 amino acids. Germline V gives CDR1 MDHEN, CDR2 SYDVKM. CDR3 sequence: CATVKPSAPQHF. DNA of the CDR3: TGTGCGACGGTGAAACCCTCGGCGCCCCAGCATTTT.

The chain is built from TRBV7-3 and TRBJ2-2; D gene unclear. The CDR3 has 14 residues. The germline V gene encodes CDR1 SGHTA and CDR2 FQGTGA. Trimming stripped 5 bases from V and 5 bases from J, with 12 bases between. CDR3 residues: CASSQRHQTGELFF. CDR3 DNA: TGTGCCAGCAGCCAACGTCACCAAACCGGGGAGCTGTTTTTT.

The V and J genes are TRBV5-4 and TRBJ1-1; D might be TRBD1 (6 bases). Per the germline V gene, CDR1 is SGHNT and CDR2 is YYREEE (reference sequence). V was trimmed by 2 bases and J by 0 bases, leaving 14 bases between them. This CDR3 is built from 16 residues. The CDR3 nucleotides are TGTGCCAGCAGCTTCTGGAGGGGGGGAATGAACACTGAAGCTTTCTTT. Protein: CASSFWRGGMNTEAFF.

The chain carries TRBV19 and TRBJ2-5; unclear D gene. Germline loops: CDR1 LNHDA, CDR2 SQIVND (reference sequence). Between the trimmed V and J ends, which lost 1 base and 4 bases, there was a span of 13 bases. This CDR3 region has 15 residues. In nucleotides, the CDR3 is TGTGCCAGTAGTATAGGAGGATCAGCCGGAGAGACCCAGTACTTC. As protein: CASSIGGSAGETQYF.

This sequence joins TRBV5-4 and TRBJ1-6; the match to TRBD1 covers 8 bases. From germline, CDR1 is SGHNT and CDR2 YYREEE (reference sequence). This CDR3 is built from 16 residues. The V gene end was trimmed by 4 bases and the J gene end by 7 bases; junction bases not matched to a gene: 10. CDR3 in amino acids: CASSRPRTGRNSPLHF. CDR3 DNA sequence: TGTGCCAGCAGCCGACCCAGGACAGGGCGAAATTCACCCCTCCACTTT.

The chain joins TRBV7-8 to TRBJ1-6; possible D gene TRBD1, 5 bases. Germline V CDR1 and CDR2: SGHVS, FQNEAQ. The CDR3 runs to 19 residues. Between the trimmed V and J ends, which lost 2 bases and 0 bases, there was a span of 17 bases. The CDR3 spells CASSLQTDSLSSYNSPLHF. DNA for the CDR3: TGTGCCAGCAGCTTACAGACAGACAGCCTAAGCTCCTATAATTCACCCCTCCACTTT.

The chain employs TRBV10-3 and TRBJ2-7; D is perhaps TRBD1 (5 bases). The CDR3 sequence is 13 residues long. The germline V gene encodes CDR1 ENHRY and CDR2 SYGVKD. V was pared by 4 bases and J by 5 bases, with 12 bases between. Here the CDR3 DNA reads TGTGCCATCAGTGGGGGTTTAGGGGACGAGCAGTACTTC. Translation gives CAISGGLGDEQYF.

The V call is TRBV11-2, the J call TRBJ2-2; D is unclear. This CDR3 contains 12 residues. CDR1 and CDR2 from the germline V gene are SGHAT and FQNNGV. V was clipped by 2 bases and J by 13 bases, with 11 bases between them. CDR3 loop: CASSLLGQGLFF. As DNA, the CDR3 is TGTGCCAGCAGCTTACTAGGCCAAGGGCTGTTTTTT.

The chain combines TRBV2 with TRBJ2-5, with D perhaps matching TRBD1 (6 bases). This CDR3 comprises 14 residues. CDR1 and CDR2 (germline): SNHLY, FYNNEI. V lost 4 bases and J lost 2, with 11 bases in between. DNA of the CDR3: TGTGCCAGCAGTGCCCGGACAGAACAAGAGACCCAGTACTTC. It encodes CASSARTEQETQYF.

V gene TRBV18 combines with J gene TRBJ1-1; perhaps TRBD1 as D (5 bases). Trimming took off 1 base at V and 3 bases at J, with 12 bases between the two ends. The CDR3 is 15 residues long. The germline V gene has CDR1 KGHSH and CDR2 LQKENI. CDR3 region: CASSPREAGDTEAFF. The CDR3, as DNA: TGTGCCAGCTCACCACGCGAGGCGGGGGACACTGAAGCTTTCTTT. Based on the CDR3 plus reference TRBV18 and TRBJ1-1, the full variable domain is NAGVMQNPRHLVRRRGQEARLRCSPMKGHSHVYWYRQLPEEGLKFMVYLQKENIIDESGMPKERFSAEFPKEGPSILRIQQVVRGDSAAYFCASSPREAGDTEAFFGQGTRLTVV.

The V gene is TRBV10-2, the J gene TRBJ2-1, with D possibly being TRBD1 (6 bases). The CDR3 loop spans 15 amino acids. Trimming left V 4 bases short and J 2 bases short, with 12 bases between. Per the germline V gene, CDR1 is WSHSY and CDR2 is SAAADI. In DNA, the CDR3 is TGCGCCAGCAGTGTTCGACAGGTCACCTACAATGAGCAGTTCTTC. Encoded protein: CASSVRQVTYNEQFF.

As DNA, the CDR3 is TGTGCCAGCAGTTTGAGGACGGGGGGCCTGGAGACCCAGTACTTC. As protein: CASSLRTGGLETQYF. This chain joins TRBV28 and TRBJ2-5; possible D gene TRBD2, 7 bases. Trimming removed 3 bases at V and 5 bases at J, with 16 bases between. CDR3 size: 15 residues. Germline V gives CDR1 MDHEN, CDR2 SYDVKM.

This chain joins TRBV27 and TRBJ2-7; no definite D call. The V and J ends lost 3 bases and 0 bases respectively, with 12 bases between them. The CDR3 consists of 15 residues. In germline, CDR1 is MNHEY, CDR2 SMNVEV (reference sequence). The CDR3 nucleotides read TGTGCCAGCAGTTTCGACCAGGTGAGCTCCTACGAGCAGTACTTC. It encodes CASSFDQVSSYEQYF.

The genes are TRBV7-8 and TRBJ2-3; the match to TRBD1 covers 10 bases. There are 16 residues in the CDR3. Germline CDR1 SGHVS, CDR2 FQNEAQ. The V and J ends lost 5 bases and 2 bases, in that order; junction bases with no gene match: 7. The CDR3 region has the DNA TGTGCCAGCAGCCGAGCAGGACAGGGGGTCACAGATACGCAGTATTTT. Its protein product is CASSRAGQGVTDTQYF.

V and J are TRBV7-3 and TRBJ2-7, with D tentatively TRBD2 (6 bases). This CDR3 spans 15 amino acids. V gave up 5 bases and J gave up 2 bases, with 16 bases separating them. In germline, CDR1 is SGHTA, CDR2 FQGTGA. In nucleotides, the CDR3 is TGTGCCAGCAGCCCAATTGGGGGGACTCCCTACGAGCAGTACTTC. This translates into CASSPIGGTPYEQYF.

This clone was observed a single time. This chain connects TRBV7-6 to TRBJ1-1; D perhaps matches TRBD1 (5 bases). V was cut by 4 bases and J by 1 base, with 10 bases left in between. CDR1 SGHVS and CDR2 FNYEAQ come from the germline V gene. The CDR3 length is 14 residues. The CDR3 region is CASSSLGGNTEAFF. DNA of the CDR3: TGTGCCAGCAGCTCTCTCGGGGGGAACACTGAAGCTTTCTTT.

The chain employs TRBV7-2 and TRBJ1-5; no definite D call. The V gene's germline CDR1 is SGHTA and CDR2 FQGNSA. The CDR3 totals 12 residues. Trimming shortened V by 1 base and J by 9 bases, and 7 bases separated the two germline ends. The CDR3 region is CASSLEVGPQHF. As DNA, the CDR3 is TGTGCCAGCAGCTTAGAGGTAGGGCCCCAGCATTTT.

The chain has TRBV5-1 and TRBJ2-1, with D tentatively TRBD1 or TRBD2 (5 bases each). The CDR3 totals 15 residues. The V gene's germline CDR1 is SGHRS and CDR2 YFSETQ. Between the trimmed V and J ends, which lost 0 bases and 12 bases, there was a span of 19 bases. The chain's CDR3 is CASSLDGDPRLRQFF. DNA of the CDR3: TGCGCCAGCAGCTTGGATGGGGACCCCCGTCTGAGGCAGTTCTTC.

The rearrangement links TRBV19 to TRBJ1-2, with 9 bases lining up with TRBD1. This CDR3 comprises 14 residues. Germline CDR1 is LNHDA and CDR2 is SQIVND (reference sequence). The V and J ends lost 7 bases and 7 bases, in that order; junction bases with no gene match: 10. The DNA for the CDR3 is TGTGCCAGTATGAACCGGGACAGGGAGCCTGGCTACACCTTC. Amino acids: CASMNRDREPGYTF.

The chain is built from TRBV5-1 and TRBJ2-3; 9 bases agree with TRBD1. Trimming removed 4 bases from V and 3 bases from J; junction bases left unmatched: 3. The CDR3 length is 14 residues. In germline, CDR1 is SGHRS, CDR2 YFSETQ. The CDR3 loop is CASSAGTGTDTQYF. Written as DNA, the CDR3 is TGCGCCAGCAGCGCCGGGACAGGGACAGATACGCAGTATTTT.